The 27 T cell receptor beta chains below all came from one sample that was sequenced in a study of long-term antiretroviral therapy in people with HIV. The libraries were made with immunoSEQ v3.0 at survey level. Using immunoSEQ multiplex PCR, the repertoire was profiled, and TCRdb retains in-frame clones only, with some absent. The profile shows tens of thousands of clones, around 80% of them singletons. Sample: unsorted PBMCs, taken 1.9 years after starting antiretroviral therapy. The source is a woman aged 50 to 60 with HIV.

The V call is TRBV7-6, the J call TRBJ2-7, with 8 bases matching TRBD2. J lost 4 bases, V lost 1 base, and 6 bases had no gene match. Germline lookup yields CDR1 SGHVS and CDR2 FNYEAQ. This CDR3 is built from 15 residues. The CDR3 DNA follows: TGTGCCAGCAGCTTAGGGGGTCCGGGGGGGTACGAGCAGTACTTC. Translating gives CASSLGGPGGYEQYF.

This chain uses TRBV19 with TRBJ1-1, with no clear D. The germline gives CDR1 LNHDA, CDR2 SQIVND (reference sequence). The length of the CDR3 is 14 residues. The V end was cut by 7 bases, the J end by 1 base, with 13 bases between. CDR3 region: CASTNDRGNTEAFF. Here the CDR3 DNA reads TGTGCCAGTACAAATGATCGGGGGAACACTGAAGCTTTCTTT.

This sequence joins TRBV5-4 and TRBJ2-5; 8 bases agree with TRBD2. CDR1 and CDR2 (germline): SGHNT, YYREEE (reference sequence). The CDR3 has 13 residues. J was trimmed by 2 bases and V by 4 bases; bases with no gene match: 1. The chain's CDR3 is CASSPGGQETQYF. The CDR3 region has the DNA TGTGCCAGCAGCCCGGGGGGGCAAGAGACCCAGTACTTC. The variable domain in full, with the rest retrieved from reference TRBV5-4 and TRBJ2-5, is ETGVTQSPTHLIKTRGQQVTLRCSSQSGHNTVSWYQQALGQGPQFIFQYYREEENGRGNFPPRFSGLQFPNYSSELNVNALELDDSALYLCASSPGGQETQYFGPGTRLLVL.

The chain combines TRBV11-2 with TRBJ2-5; D perhaps matches TRBD2 (7 bases). Germline V gene data show CDR1 as SGHAT and CDR2 as FQNNGV. Trimming took off 2 bases at V and 5 bases at J, with 12 bases between the two ends. CDR3 length equals 14 residues. For the CDR3, the DNA is TGTGCCAGCAGCTTAACGGGGGGCCATGAGACCCAGTACTTC. It yields the protein CASSLTGGHETQYF.

The chain combines TRBV5-8 with TRBJ2-5; D remains unclear. The CDR3 has 14 residues. The V gene's germline CDR1 is SGHTS and CDR2 YDEGEE. Trimming took off 4 bases at V and 0 bases at J, with 10 bases between the two ends. DNA for the CDR3: TGTGCCAGCAGCGCAAAGAAGTACCAAGAGACCCAGTACTTC. Translation: CASSAKKYQETQYF.

The genes are TRBV18 and TRBJ2-3, with unresolved D. The CDR3 totals 13 residues. Trimming removed 3 bases at V and 4 bases at J, with 8 bases between. Germline V gene data show CDR1 as KGHSH and CDR2 as LQKENI. Here the CDR3 reads CASSPQAPDTQYF. CDR3 sequence (DNA): TGTGCCAGCTCACCCCAGGCTCCAGATACGCAGTATTTT.

The genes are TRBV7-9 and TRBJ1-2; TRBD1 might be the D (5 bases). Trimming removed 5 bases at V and 4 bases at J, with 17 bases between. Germline CDR1 SEHNR, CDR2 FQNEAQ (reference sequence). The CDR3 length is 15 residues. The CDR3 sequence: CASSPPGGEGYGYTF. In nucleotides, the CDR3 is TGTGCCAGCAGCCCTCCTGGGGGGGAGGGCTATGGCTACACCTTC.

This chain links TRBV5-1 with TRBJ2-5; the D gene is possibly TRBD1 (5 bases). V was cut by 4 bases and J by 0 bases, with 7 bases left in between. The CDR3 has 13 residues. CDR1 is SGHRS and CDR2 is YFSETQ in the germline V gene. CDR3 protein: CASSPGYQETQYF. CDR3 nucleotide sequence: TGCGCCAGCAGCCCAGGGTACCAAGAGACCCAGTACTTC.

This clone was counted a few times. CDR3 loop: CASSPRASTSEKLFF. In DNA, the CDR3 is TGCGCCAGCAGCCCGCGGGCCTCCACAAGTGAAAAACTGTTTTTT. V gene TRBV4-3 combines with J gene TRBJ1-4; D is unclear. This CDR3 has 15 amino acids. Trimming cost V 4 bases and J 7 bases, with 16 bases left between them. The germline V gene encodes CDR1 LGHNA and CDR2 YSLEER.

This CDR3 is CASSYRGDGYTF. CDR3 bases: TGTGCCAGCAGTTACCGGGGGGATGGCTACACCTTC. The chain uses TRBV6-6 and TRBJ1-2; TRBD1 is a possible D gene (5 bases). Looked up from germline, CDR1 is MNHNY and CDR2 is SVGAGI (reference sequence). CDR3 length equals 12 residues. V shed 2 bases and J shed 6 bases, with 7 bases lying between them.

The chain carries TRBV6-6 and TRBJ1-2, with D tentatively TRBD1 (6 bases). The germline V gene encodes CDR1 MNHNY and CDR2 SVGAGI (reference sequence). The CDR3 covers 11 residues. Trimming shortened V by 5 bases and J by 5 bases, and 6 bases separated the two germline ends. The CDR3 DNA is TGTGCCAGCAGTACAGGGTATGGCTACACCTTC. Its translation: CASSTGYGYTF.

The V gene is TRBV5-1, the J gene TRBJ2-7, with 12 bases lining up with TRBD1. V dropped 3 bases and J dropped 1; count of bases not matched to a gene: 8. The germline V gene encodes CDR1 SGHRS and CDR2 YFSETQ. The CDR3 sequence is 17 residues long. The CDR3 reads CASSSGTGGRYSYEQYF. Written as DNA, the CDR3 is TGCGCCAGCAGCTCCGGGACAGGGGGCCGATATTCCTACGAGCAGTACTTC.

The chain recombines TRBV5-5 with TRBJ1-2; D ambiguous. CDR3 size: 15 residues. Per germline, CDR1 SGHKS and CDR2 YYEKEE (reference sequence). V lost 1 base and J 2 bases, leaving 12 bases between the germline ends. CDR3 residues: CASSLLWEGNYGYTF. The CDR3 DNA follows: TGTGCCAGCAGCTTGTTATGGGAGGGCAACTATGGCTACACCTTC. The whole variable domain, remainder taken from reference TRBV5-5 and TRBJ1-2, is DAGVTQSPTHLIKTRGQQVTLRCSPISGHKSVSWYQQVLGQGPQFIFQYYEKEERGRGNFPDRFSARQFPNYSSELNVNALLLGDSALYLCASSLLWEGNYGYTFGSGTRLTVV.

The CDR3 DNA sequence: TGTGCCAGCAGCTTGGGGCGGGGGGGCACGGAGACCCAGTACTTC. Protein sequence: CASSLGRGGTETQYF. This chain joins TRBV5-6 and TRBJ2-5, with 9 bases aligning to TRBD2. CDR1 and CDR2 from the germline V gene are SGHDT and YYEEEE. V lost 0 bases and J lost 5; bases outside the gene matches: 5. The CDR3 loop spans 15 amino acids.

The rearrangement links TRBV4-1 to TRBJ2-7; 10 bases align to TRBD1. Per the germline V gene, CDR1 is MGHRA and CDR2 is YSYEKL. The CDR3 consists of 16 residues. Trimming took 5 bases from V and 5 from J; bases not matched to a gene: 12. As DNA, the CDR3 is TGCGCCAGCAGCTCAGACCCGGGACAGGGGCTCAACGAGCAGTACTTC. Residues: CASSSDPGQGLNEQYF.

The rearrangement links TRBV7-3 to TRBJ2-7; TRBD2 matches at 8 bases. Germline CDR1 is SGHTA and CDR2 is FQGTGA. The CDR3 spans 16 residues. V lost 5 bases, J lost 5 bases, and 14 bases stayed unmatched. The CDR3 nucleotides read TGTGCCAGCAGCGTCGGTTCTGGTAGCGGGGAGCACGAGCAGTACTTC. Translating it yields CASSVGSGSGEHEQYF. Using reference TRBV7-3 and TRBJ2-7 for the parts outside the CDR3, the full variable domain is GAGVSQTPSNKVTEKGKYVELRCDPISGHTALYWYRQSLGQGPEFLIYFQGTGAADDSGLPNDRFFAVRPEGSVSTLKIQRTERGDSAVYLCASSVGSGSGEHEQYFGPGTRLTVT.

The sample holds a few counts of this clone. The rearrangement links TRBV5-1 to TRBJ2-2, with 7 bases identical to TRBD1. Germline-derived CDR1 and CDR2 are SGHRS and YFSETQ. This CDR3 has 16 amino acids. V trimming: 1 base; J trimming: 2 bases; junction bases outside the gene matches: 5. The CDR3 bases are TGCGCCAGCAGCTTGCGAGGGGGCAGTAACACCGGGGAGCTGTTTTTT. Its protein is CASSLRGGSNTGELFF. The full variable domain, in which reference TRBV5-1 and TRBJ2-2 provide the parts outside the CDR3, is KAGVTQTPRYLIKTRGQQVTLSCSPISGHRSVSWYQQTPGQGLQFLFEYFSETQRNKGNFPGRFSGRQFSNSRSEMNVSTLELGDSALYLCASSLRGGSNTGELFFGEGSRLTVL.

J is TRBJ1-2 and V is TRBV28; 8 bases fit TRBD1. This CDR3 comprises 16 residues. The germline V gene has CDR1 MDHEN and CDR2 SYDVKM. Trimming removed 4 bases from V and 8 bases from J; junction bases left unmatched: 15. The CDR3 loop reads CASSSAASTGEYGYTF. CDR3 nucleotide sequence: TGTGCCAGCAGTTCCGCCGCCTCGACAGGGGAGTACGGCTACACCTTC.

The chain combines TRBV5-4 with TRBJ1-1; D is perhaps TRBD1 (5 bases). V lost 4 bases, J lost 5 bases, and 21 bases lay in between. This CDR3 has 16 amino acids. In germline, CDR1 is SGHNT, CDR2 YYREEE (reference sequence). CDR3 nucleotide sequence: TGTGCCAGCAGCCCGGGACTTACAGGAGAGGGAACTGAAGCTTTCTTT. It encodes CASSPGLTGEGTEAFF.

The J gene is TRBJ1-1, the V gene TRBV6-1; D remains unclear. This CDR3 has 10 amino acids. Germline V gene sequence: CDR1 MNHNS, CDR2 SASEGT. V was clipped by 6 bases and J by 11 bases, with 10 bases between them. The CDR3, as DNA: TGTGCCAGCAGCGGGATGCGGGCTTTCTTT. Protein: CASSGMRAFF.

The V and J genes are TRBV7-8 and TRBJ2-2; 7 positions agree with TRBD2. With V trimmed by 1 base and J by 3 bases, 11 bases remained unmatched. Germline lookup yields CDR1 SGHVS and CDR2 FQNEAQ. The CDR3 spans 18 residues. The CDR3 sequence is CASSLDRGASGYTGELFF. Here the CDR3 DNA reads TGTGCCAGCAGCTTAGACCGAGGGGCTAGCGGATACACCGGGGAGCTGTTTTTT.

This clone has only a few counts. The rearrangement links TRBV19 to TRBJ2-7; TRBD1 matches 8 bases. The CDR3 extends over 13 amino acids. V lost 4 bases to trimming and J lost 2 bases; unmatched junction nucleotides: 1. Germline lookup yields CDR1 LNHDA and CDR2 SQIVND (reference sequence). The CDR3 sequence: CASSRDRTYEQYF. CDR3 nucleotide sequence: TGTGCCAGTAGTAGGGACAGGACCTACGAGCAGTACTTC.

The V call is TRBV2, the J call TRBJ2-3; 8 nucleotides match TRBD2. The CDR3 totals 15 residues. Looked up from germline, CDR1 is SNHLY and CDR2 is FYNNEI. Trimming at V came to 3 bases and at J to 2 bases, leaving 4 bases not matched to a gene. CDR3 in amino acids: CASSDSAGDTDTQYF. DNA of the CDR3: TGTGCCAGCAGTGATTCAGCGGGGGACACAGATACGCAGTATTTT. The full variable domain, rest sourced from reference TRBV2 and TRBJ2-3, is EPEVTQTPSHQVTQMGQEVILRCVPISNHLYFYWYRQILGQKVEFLVSFYNNEISEKSEIFDDQFSVERPDGSNFTLKIRSTKLEDSAMYFCASSDSAGDTDTQYFGPGTRLTVL.

This clone was observed a handful of times. The rearrangement joins TRBV28 to TRBJ1-6; 8 bases line up with TRBD1. The CDR3 runs 16 residues. The J segment lost 10 bases and the V segment lost 5 bases, leaving 13 bases of the junction unmatched. Germline loops: CDR1 MDHEN, CDR2 SYDVKM. This CDR3 reads CASSLPGQGGGSPLHF. The CDR3 bases are TGTGCCAGCAGTCTTCCTGGACAGGGAGGTGGATCACCCCTCCACTTT.

The chain is built from TRBV9 and TRBJ1-6; no firm D call. Germline-derived CDR1 and CDR2 are SGDLS and YYNGEE. This CDR3 contains 11 residues. Trimming shortened V by 7 bases and J by 8 bases, and 7 bases separated the two germline ends. CDR3 residues: CASGEDSPLHF. In nucleotides, the CDR3 is TGTGCCAGCGGAGAAGATTCACCCCTCCACTTT.

This clone counts as large (0.1 to 1%). The rearrangement joins TRBV30 to TRBJ1-6, with 8 bases matching TRBD1. This CDR3 has 14 residues. Germline CDR1 and CDR2: GTSNPN and SVGIG (reference sequence). V was clipped by 3 bases and J by 8 bases; unmatched bases: 6. The CDR3 protein is CAWSPGQGYSPLHF. CDR3 sequence (DNA): TGTGCCTGGAGCCCCGGACAGGGCTATTCACCCCTCCACTTT.

The V and J genes are TRBV11-2 and TRBJ1-1; a weak D match, TRBD1 (5 bases). The CDR3 totals 15 residues. CDR1 is SGHAT and CDR2 is FQNNGV in the germline V gene. The V end was cut by 0 bases, the J end by 6 bases, with 14 bases between. The CDR3 loop reads CASSLEGGDGAEAFF. The DNA of the CDR3 is TGTGCCAGCAGCTTAGAGGGGGGGGATGGCGCTGAAGCTTTCTTT. Variable domain in full (rest from reference TRBV11-2 and TRBJ1-1): EAGVAQSPRYKIIEKRQSVAFWCNPISGHATLYWYQQILGQGPKLLIQFQNNGVVDDSQLPKDRFSAERLKGVDSTLKIQPAKLEDSAVYLCASSLEGGDGAEAFFGQGTRLTVV.